This entry concerns a single T cell receptor (beta chain). The antigen is unknown. The sample is drawn from a study of T cell responses to AZD1222 COVID-19 vaccine. CDR3 length equals 14 residues. The germline V gene encodes CDR1 MDHEN and CDR2 SYDVKM. Trimming stripped 5 bases from V and 5 bases from J, with 15 bases between. Libraries were prepared by immunoSEQ multiplex PCR; TCRdb keeps only in-frame clonotypes and omits some of them. The data contain about 22,000 clones, approximately 80% of them singletons. Study observations and caveats: It was only a handful of AZD1222 recipients who were seropositive at baseline. The study reported that nearly half of spike-specific TCRs target unmutated variant regions. The donors showed a predominance of white British ancestry and of females, with possible underestimation of clonal diversity. All repertoire sampling was performed exclusively after the peak T cell response.

This chain connects TRBV28 to TRBJ1-2; D possibly corresponds to TRBD1 (5 bases). The source is an adult in good health. The sample here was peripheral blood, taken on day 0 of AZD1222 vaccination. As DNA, the CDR3 is TGTGCCAGCAGTACGACTGGGGCCTCGTATGGCTACACCTTC. Translated, it gives CASSTTGASYGYTF.